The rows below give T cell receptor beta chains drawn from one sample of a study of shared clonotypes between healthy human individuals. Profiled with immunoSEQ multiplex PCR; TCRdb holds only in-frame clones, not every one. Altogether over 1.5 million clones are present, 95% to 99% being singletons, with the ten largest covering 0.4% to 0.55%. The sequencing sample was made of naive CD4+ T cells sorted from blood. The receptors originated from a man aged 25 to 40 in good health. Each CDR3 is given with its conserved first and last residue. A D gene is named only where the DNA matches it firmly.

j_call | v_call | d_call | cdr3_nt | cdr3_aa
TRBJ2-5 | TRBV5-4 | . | TGTGCCAGCAGCTTCTTTCGGGAGACCCAGTACTTC | CASSFFRETQYF
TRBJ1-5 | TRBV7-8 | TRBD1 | TGTGCCAGCAGCTTAACCCAGGGGGATCAGCCCCAGCATTTT | CASSLTQGDQPQHF
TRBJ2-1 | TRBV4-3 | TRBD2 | TGCGCCAGCAGCCAAGTCGGGACTAGCGACTCCTACAATGAGCAGTTCTTC | CASSQVGTSDSYNEQFF
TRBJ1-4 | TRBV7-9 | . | TGTGCCAGCAGCTTAGGACAGGACTGGGTTGAGAATGAAAAACTGTTTTTT | CASSLGQDWVENEKLFF
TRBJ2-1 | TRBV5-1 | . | TGCGCCAGCAGCTCGGCCTCGGGCCATGAGCAGTTCTTC | CASSSASGHEQFF
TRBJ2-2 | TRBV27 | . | TGTGCCAGCACCTTTCTAGGTAGTTCCAACACCGGGGAGCTGTTTTTT | CASTFLGSSNTGELFF
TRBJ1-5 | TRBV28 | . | TGTGCCAGCAGTTCACCCGCGGACCCAGCTAGTAACAATCAGCCCCAGCATTTT | CASSSPADPASNNQPQHF
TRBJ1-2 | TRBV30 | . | TGTGCCTGGACAGGAGAACCTTATGGCTACACCTTC | CAWTGEPYGYTF
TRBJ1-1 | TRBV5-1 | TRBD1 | TGCGCCAGCAGCCCACCAGCCAGCAACAGGGGATCGTTCACTGAAGCTTTCTTT | CASSPPASNRGSFTEAFF
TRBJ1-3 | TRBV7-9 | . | TGTGCCAGCAGCTCACTAAAGAGAGACGTCAACACCATATATTTT | CASSSLKRDVNTIYF